This T cell receptor (beta chain) was retrieved from a study of human T cells and chemical hapten exposure listed by TCRdb under 2021. Some background on the complete study: For sensitization, 2% DPC in acetone was applied to a roughly 2 cm by roughly 2 cm area of upper inner arm skin. The patient cohort, mostly female, included alopecia areata with under or over 50% scalp involvement, alopecia totalis and alopecia universalis. Throughout the study period of around 24 weeks, patients also received therapeutic DPC doses to the scalp every week. For TCR sequencing, blood came from 25 to 35 alopecia patients at anywhere from one to four time points (pre-sensitization, 2, 6 and 24 weeks). The study tracked peripheral blood TCR repertoire changes in vivo during primary and secondary sensitization to the hapten diphenylcyclopropenone (DPC) in alopecia patients. Patch tests used Finn chambers with 0.01% DPC on the upper back, scored after 6 days by International Contact Dermatitis Research Group standards. The libraries were sequenced as a pool, and the TCR yield per sample differed mostly because of small variations in library volumes within the pool. Blood samples were taken from patients before sensitization (week 0) and at 2, 6 and about 24 weeks after DPC sensitization. Broader findings and caveats from the paper: DPC sensitization did not change the number of TCRs with a frequency above 1 in 1000, and there was no evidence of changes in global repertoire structure. Repeated subsampling changed both the strength of the expansion versus patch-test correlation and the threshold at which the correlation became significant. Compared with pre-sensitization or healthy control sets, expanded TCRs formed significantly more large CDR3 similarity clusters, which is consistent with antigen-driven responses. The number of PT1 expanded TCRs positively correlated with patch test score, significant at thresholds 8, 16 and 32 but not 4. Alopecia, a presumed autoimmune disease, was present in all patients, so the immune response of the patients might differ from that of healthy individuals.

In this sample, this clonotype turned up a few times. The antigen it recognizes is unknown. No much larger clonotype is one base removed from it; base qualities were not supplied. CDR1 and CDR2 are drawn from the germline V gene (reference sequence): PRHDT, FYEKMQ. From cysteine to valine, the CDR3 is 13 amino acids long. Just the 39-base CDR3 DNA is kept, in frame starting at base 1. Library prep was done by RACE. The instrument was a NextSeq 500. During library preparation, unique molecular identifiers were attached to individual cDNA molecules so that TCRs could be counted in a quantitative, reproducible way. From each blood RNA sample, both TCR alpha and TCR beta chains were sequenced. Concerning the study's data processing: A median of roughly 98,000 TCRs per sample was observed, with a range of about 23,224 to 690,600. V, J and CDR3 annotation of the TCR reads was carried out using the Decombinator software suite. For the PS versus PT1 abundance plots, all samples were subsampled to the same number of TCRs (28,000). TCRs were defined as expanded if absent before sensitization and observed at least eight times at the 2-week time point. TCRdb applied fastp at Q25 and MiXCR to the public reads, then kept only in-frame beta chains. Entries that share a CDR3 protein sequence are merged under the most common genes and DNA. The V and J calls reflect TCRdb's pipeline rather than the authors' work. The sample table contains 84,000 or so distinct CDR3 sequences; only one count was recorded for 8.5% of them. The ten largest clonotypes hold just over 2.5% of the sample.

Interpreted using the paper, the time point label stands for: pre-sensitization, week 0. According to the study, the label for this sample's treatment or condition signals: therapeutic diphenylcyclopropenone sensitization with weekly scalp DPC. Blood at each patch-test visit was drawn before the patch test was applied. To be eligible, patients had to be aged 18 to 70, diagnosed with alopecia and judged suitable for DPC therapy, while pregnant patients were excluded. Total RNA was extracted from unfractionated whole blood collected in Tempus Blood RNA tubes. The material was whole blood, obtained in connection with sensitization to the hapten diphenylcyclopropenone (DPC). The rearrangement joined TRBV13 to TRBJ2-7, and 8 junctional nucleotides match TRBD2. The TCR originated in a man in his forties with alopecia areata. Some clones in this sample may be carry-over from other donors' samples. The nucleotides read TGTGCCAGCAGCCTAGGGGGACTAGGGGAGCAGTACGTC. It translates as CASSLGGLGEQYV.